The present T cell receptor beta chain was sequenced within a study of shared clonotypes between healthy human individuals. TCRdb's copy holds only in-frame clones and misses some; the assay was immunoSEQ multiplex PCR. The table shows about 120,000 clones, with approximately 70% occurring only once. Findings of the study overall: Shared clonotypes: roughly 4.7% naive CD4, 3.5% to 4% naive CD8, 2.3% memory CD4, roughly 0.4% memory CD8. In having few donors, the study represented limited genetic and exposure-history diversity.

About this clone: Its target is unknown.

The clonotype comes from a woman in her thirties in good health. Sequencing used memory CD8+ T cells sorted from blood. Indicated subset: CD45RO+ cells pooled with CCR7-negative TemRA cells.

This CDR3 reads CATSGLSYEQYF. Written as DNA, the CDR3 is TGTGCCACCTCGGGACTCTCCTACGAGCAGTACTTC. The V call is TRBV19, the J call TRBJ2-7; D is possibly TRBD2 (6 bases). CDR1 LNHDA and CDR2 SQIVND come from the germline V gene (reference sequence). CDR3 length: 12 residues. Between the trimmed V and J ends, which lost 10 bases and 0 bases, there was a span of 10 bases.